The 30 T cell receptor beta chains in this list originate from one sample, sequenced in a study of blood T cell repertoires in COVID-19. The table came from immunoSEQ multiplex PCR; TCRdb's copy has only in-frame clones and leaves some out. Of fewer than 150,000 clones listed, approximately 84% are singletons. What was sequenced was peripheral blood. These receptor sequences come from a woman aged 30 to 39 who had recovered from COVID-19.

This chain links TRBV11-2 with TRBJ2-1; tentatively, D is TRBD1 (6 bases). This CDR3 spans 17 amino acids. V lost 4 bases to trimming and J lost 1 base, with 17 bases between them. The germline V gene has CDR1 SGHAT and CDR2 FQNNGV. The CDR3 nucleotides are TGTGCCAGCAGCTCGTCCCGGACAGTAAGATCCTACAATGAGCAGTTCTTC. Protein product: CASSSSRTVRSYNEQFF.

V and J are TRBV12-5 and TRBJ2-5; D is possibly TRBD1 (5 bases). Germline-derived CDR1 and CDR2 are LGHNT and FRNRAP. The CDR3 has 13 residues. Trimming took off 6 bases at V and 5 bases at J, with 13 bases between the two ends. The CDR3 reads CASGPQGGETQYF. CDR3 sequence (DNA): TGTGCTAGTGGACCCCAGGGTGGGGAGACCCAGTACTTC.

The chain carries TRBV11-2 and TRBJ1-1, with D hard to call. This CDR3 has 15 amino acids. The V gene lost 1 base and the J gene lost 2 bases, with 11 bases spanning the gap. CDR1 and CDR2 from the germline V gene are SGHAT and FQNNGV. Written as DNA, the CDR3 is TGTGCCAGCAGCTTAGTTGGTTGGGCAAACACTGAAGCTTTCTTT. This gives the protein CASSLVGWANTEAFF.

The chain links TRBV28 to TRBJ2-1, with 7 bases fitting TRBD2. CDR1 MDHEN and CDR2 SYDVKM come from the germline V gene. J was trimmed by 5 bases and V by 8 bases; bases with no gene match: 3. This CDR3 is 12 amino acids long. The CDR3, as DNA: TGTGCCAGCGGGGGGGGAAACAATGAGCAGTTCTTC. The encoded protein is CASGGGNNEQFF.

This rearrangement joins TRBV19 to TRBJ1-2; TRBD1 aligns across 8 bases. The CDR3 consists of 14 residues. Trimming took 8 bases from V and 12 from J; bases not matched to a gene: 17. Germline V gene data show CDR1 as LNHDA and CDR2 as SQIVND (reference sequence). CDR3 residues: CASGESGTGKVNTF. The CDR3 bases are TGTGCCAGTGGAGAGTCCGGGACAGGAAAGGTGAACACCTTC.

The chain carries TRBV18 and TRBJ1-5; 9 nucleotides align to TRBD1. Germline CDR1 reads KGHSH; CDR2 reads LQKENI. This CDR3 is 16 amino acids long. V lost 3 bases and J lost 0; bases outside the gene matches: 3. The CDR3 DNA follows: TGTGCCAGCTCACCCGGGACAGGGAATAGCAATCAGCCCCAGCATTTT. Translating gives CASSPGTGNSNQPQHF.

V usage is TRBV3-1 (or the pseudogene TRBV3-2) and J usage is TRBJ2-7; D call uncertain. The germline V gene encodes CDR1 LGHDT and CDR2 YNNKEL (reference sequence). The germline V and J ends were trimmed by 4 bases and 5 bases, with 21 bases remaining between them. The CDR3 extends over 16 amino acids. The chain's CDR3 is CASSPARPRSLHEQYF. In DNA, the CDR3 is TGTGCCAGCAGCCCCGCCCGTCCCAGGTCGCTCCACGAGCAGTACTTC.

Remarks on this clone: The junction does not match germline at one end; this may be a read error. The chain uses TRBV5-1 and TRBJ2-1; 8 bases agree with TRBD2. This CDR3 contains 15 residues. The germline CDR1 and CDR2 sequences are SGHRS and YFSETQ. The DNA of the CDR3 is TGCGCCAGCAGCCTGTTCAGTAGCGGGGCCGTTGAGGAGTTCTTC. This translates into CASSLFSSGAVEEFF.

The V gene is TRBV6-5, the J gene TRBJ1-1, with 7 bases fitting TRBD1. The CDR3 is made up of 14 amino acids. With 7 bases clipped from V and 0 bases from J, the junction kept 5 bases outside the gene matches. Per the germline V gene, CDR1 is MNHEY and CDR2 is SVGAGI. The DNA for the CDR3 is TGTGCCAGCACTATGGGACAGTTGAACACTGAAGCTTTCTTT. As protein: CASTMGQLNTEAFF.

The genes are TRBV30 and TRBJ2-5; a weak D match, TRBD2 (6 bases). Looked up from germline, CDR1 is GTSNPN and CDR2 is SVGIG (reference sequence). V lost 5 bases and J 5 bases, leaving 21 bases between the germline ends. The CDR3 spans 15 residues. The CDR3 region is CAWARLVATRETQYF. CDR3 sequence (DNA): TGTGCCTGGGCCCGACTAGTGGCAACTCGGGAGACCCAGTACTTC. The variable domain in full, completed from reference TRBV30 and TRBJ2-5, reads SQTIHQWPATLVQPVGSPLSLECTVEGTSNPNLYWYRQAAGRGLQLLFYSVGIGQISSEVPQNLSASRPQDRQFILSSKKLLLSDSGFYLCAWARLVATRETQYFGPGTRLLVL.

The genes are TRBV7-2 and TRBJ2-5; 13 bases match TRBD2. The V segment lost 4 bases and the J segment 4 bases; nucleotides outside the gene matches: 3. This CDR3 spans 15 amino acids. Per germline, CDR1 SGHTA and CDR2 FQGNSA. The CDR3 spells CASSSTSGGGETQYF. CDR3 DNA sequence: TGTGCCAGCAGCTCTACTAGCGGGGGGGGAGAGACCCAGTACTTC.

The rearrangement uses TRBV5-4 and TRBJ1-3; D is ambiguous. Germline V gives CDR1 SGHNT, CDR2 YYREEE (reference sequence). The CDR3 is 16 residues long. V dropped 1 base and J dropped 3 bases, with 14 bases sitting between them. The CDR3 loop is CASSLNPGKGGNTIYF. The CDR3 coding sequence is TGTGCCAGCAGCTTGAACCCCGGGAAGGGTGGAAACACCATATATTTT.

The rearrangement joins TRBV28 to TRBJ1-3; D not certain. There are 14 residues in the CDR3. The germline V and J ends were trimmed by 3 bases and 0 bases, with 6 bases remaining between them. The V gene's germline CDR1 is MDHEN and CDR2 SYDVKM. The CDR3: CASSFRSSGNTIYF. CDR3 nucleotides: TGTGCCAGCAGTTTTCGGAGCTCTGGAAACACCATATATTTT.

V gene TRBV25-1 combines with J gene TRBJ2-7, with 9 nucleotides matching TRBD1. The CDR3 length is 14 residues. From germline, CDR1 is MGHDK and CDR2 SYGVNS. The trim removed 6 bases at V and 2 bases at J, leaving 5 bases unmatched. CDR3 in amino acids: CASSEQGAAYEQYF. The CDR3 nucleotides are TGTGCCAGCAGCGAACAGGGGGCGGCCTACGAGCAGTACTTC.

The V gene is TRBV7-9, the J gene TRBJ1-4; no firm D call. The V end was cut by 0 bases, the J end by 5 bases, with 10 bases between. The V gene's germline CDR1 is SEHNR and CDR2 FQNEAQ (reference sequence). The CDR3 spans 15 residues. CDR3 in DNA: TGTGCCAGCAGCTTAGCGTTTGGGCCAAATGAAAAACTGTTTTTT. Translation gives CASSLAFGPNEKLFF.

The V and J genes are TRBV5-1 and TRBJ1-1; 12 bases line up with TRBD1. Per the germline V gene, CDR1 is SGHRS and CDR2 is YFSETQ. This CDR3 has 16 residues. V lost 3 bases and J lost 4; bases outside the gene matches: 7. This CDR3 reads CASSWDGTGGGTEAFF. CDR3 nucleotides: TGCGCCAGCAGCTGGGACGGGACAGGGGGCGGCACTGAAGCTTTCTTT.

The rearrangement links TRBV5-1 to TRBJ2-7; 10 nucleotides match TRBD2. Germline-derived CDR1 and CDR2 are SGHRS and YFSETQ. The CDR3 has 18 amino acids. Germline trimming cut 0 bases from V and 4 bases from J; bases unmatched to any gene: 13. The CDR3 DNA reads as TGCGCCAGCAGCTTGGAACCCACCCCAACTAGCGGGGTTTACGAGCAGTACTTC. Encoded protein: CASSLEPTPTSGVYEQYF.

The chain combines TRBV2 with TRBJ2-5; 7 bases match TRBD2. This CDR3 is built from 16 residues. Trimming took 2 bases from V and 2 from J; bases not matched to a gene: 8. The germline V gene encodes CDR1 SNHLY and CDR2 FYNNEI. This CDR3 is CASSEPRELRQETQYF. The CDR3 nucleotides read TGTGCCAGCAGTGAACCGCGGGAGCTGAGGCAAGAGACCCAGTACTTC.

V and J are TRBV4-1 and TRBJ2-2; D is perhaps TRBD1 (6 bases). There are 16 residues in the CDR3. The germline V gene encodes CDR1 MGHRA and CDR2 YSYEKL. The V gene lost 2 bases and the J gene lost 6 bases, with 16 bases spanning the gap. The CDR3 coding sequence is TGCGCCAGCAGCCAACAAGGGGGTAGAGGCGCCGGGGAGCTGTTTTTT. Its protein product is CASSQQGGRGAGELFF.

The J gene is TRBJ2-2, the V gene TRBV5-1, with TRBD2 matching over 10 bases. Germline CDR1 and CDR2: SGHRS and YFSETQ. This CDR3 has 16 residues. V trimming: 2 bases; J trimming: 3 bases; junction bases outside the gene matches: 4. Here the CDR3 reads CASSFLAGEYTGELFF. The CDR3 DNA reads as TGCGCCAGCAGCTTCCTAGCGGGGGAGTACACCGGGGAGCTGTTTTTT.

The chain couples TRBV4-2 to TRBJ2-1; 12 nucleotides agree with TRBD2. J gave up 6 bases and V 0 bases, and 12 bases lay outside the gene matches. In germline, CDR1 is LGHNA, CDR2 YNFKEQ. This CDR3 spans 19 amino acids. The CDR3 sequence is CASSQDYFVLAGGGNEQFF. The CDR3 DNA sequence: TGTGCCAGCAGCCAAGATTACTTCGTACTAGCGGGAGGCGGCAATGAGCAGTTCTTC.

The chain uses TRBV6-1 and TRBJ1-2; D not resolved. Germline CDR1 reads MNHNS; CDR2 reads SASEGT. V gave up 2 bases and J gave up 8 bases, with 15 bases separating them. The CDR3 has 14 amino acids. CDR3 residues: CASSERRSIGGYTF. CDR3 nucleotides: TGTGCCAGCAGTGAAAGAAGAAGTATCGGGGGCTACACCTTC.

The chain uses TRBV7-9 and TRBJ2-5; D possibly corresponds to TRBD2 (6 bases). V lost 5 bases and J 6 bases, leaving 25 bases between the germline ends. CDR3 length: 17 residues. From germline, CDR1 is SEHNR and CDR2 FQNEAQ (reference sequence). CDR3: CASSPWRGGEIPKTQYF. CDR3 DNA: TGTGCCAGCAGCCCATGGAGAGGCGGGGAAATTCCGAAGACCCAGTACTTC.

DNA of the CDR3: TGTGCCAGCAGCTTATTAGCGGGACAGCTCAATGAGCAGTTCTTC. Encoded protein: CASSLLAGQLNEQFF. The chain carries TRBV7-9 and TRBJ2-1; D is perhaps TRBD2 (8 bases). The CDR3 has 15 amino acids. V was trimmed by 2 bases and J by 6 bases, leaving 14 bases between them. Germline V gene data show CDR1 as SEHNR and CDR2 as FQNEAQ (reference sequence). Together with reference TRBV7-9 and TRBJ2-1, the CDR3 gives the full variable domain: DTGVSQNPRHKITKRGQNVTFRCDPISEHNRLYWYRQTLGQGPEFLTYFQNEAQLEKSRLLSDRFSAERPKGSFSTLEIQRTEQGDSAMYLCASSLLAGQLNEQFFGPGTRLTVL.

The V gene is TRBV19, the J gene TRBJ2-1; no reliable D call. V lost 0 bases and J lost 2, with 11 bases in between. The CDR3 consists of 16 residues. Germline CDR1 is LNHDA and CDR2 is SQIVND (reference sequence). CDR3: CASSIDWSTAYNEQFF. DNA of the CDR3: TGTGCCAGTAGTATAGACTGGTCTACGGCCTACAATGAGCAGTTCTTC.

Details on this clone: In the same sample, other DNA sequences code for this CDR3. The V call is TRBV10-3, the J call TRBJ2-7, with 11 bases fitting TRBD2. This CDR3 comprises 14 residues. J gave up 1 base and V 9 bases, and 5 bases lay outside the gene matches. Looked up from germline, CDR1 is ENHRY and CDR2 is SYGVKD. The CDR3 bases are TGTGCCATTTCCGGGACTAGCGGTTCCTACGAGCAGTACTTC. Protein: CAISGTSGSYEQYF.

The V gene is TRBV21-1, the J gene TRBJ2-7; the table assigns TRBD2, which was not confirmed against the DNA. TRBV21-1 is a documented pseudogene. The CDR3 is made up of 18 amino acids. The CDR3 loop reads CASSKVTPLDWPSYEQYF. The CDR3 DNA reads as TGTGCCAGCAGCAAGGTCACCCCCCTGGACTGGCCTAGCTACGAGCAGTACTTC.

J is TRBJ2-7 and V is TRBV30; 9 bases agree with TRBD2. Germline V gene lookup returns CDR1 GTSNPN and CDR2 SVGIG (reference sequence). Trimming at V came to 2 bases and at J to 3 bases, leaving 5 bases not matched to a gene. The CDR3 runs to 14 residues. The CDR3 nucleotides read TGTGCCTGGAGTTTAAGCGGGGGGCACTACGAGCAGTACTTC. It yields the protein CAWSLSGGHYEQYF.

CDR3 DNA: TGTGCCAGCAGCGCCGGACAGGTGAGGACTGAAGCTTTCTTT. Translated: CASSAGQVRTEAFF. This rearrangement joins TRBV6-5 to TRBJ1-1; 7 bases are a match to TRBD1. Germline-derived CDR1 and CDR2 are MNHEY and SVGAGI. The CDR3 covers 14 residues. J gave up 5 bases and V 6 bases, and 9 bases lay outside the gene matches.

This chain uses TRBV7-8 with TRBJ2-7; a possible D gene is TRBD1 (5 bases). The CDR3 consists of 12 residues. Per the germline V gene, CDR1 is SGHVS and CDR2 is FQNEAQ. V lost 4 bases to trimming and J lost 6 bases, with 10 bases between them. The CDR3 region has the DNA TGTGCCAGCAGCTCCAGACAGCGCGAGCAGTACTTC. Protein product: CASSSRQREQYF.